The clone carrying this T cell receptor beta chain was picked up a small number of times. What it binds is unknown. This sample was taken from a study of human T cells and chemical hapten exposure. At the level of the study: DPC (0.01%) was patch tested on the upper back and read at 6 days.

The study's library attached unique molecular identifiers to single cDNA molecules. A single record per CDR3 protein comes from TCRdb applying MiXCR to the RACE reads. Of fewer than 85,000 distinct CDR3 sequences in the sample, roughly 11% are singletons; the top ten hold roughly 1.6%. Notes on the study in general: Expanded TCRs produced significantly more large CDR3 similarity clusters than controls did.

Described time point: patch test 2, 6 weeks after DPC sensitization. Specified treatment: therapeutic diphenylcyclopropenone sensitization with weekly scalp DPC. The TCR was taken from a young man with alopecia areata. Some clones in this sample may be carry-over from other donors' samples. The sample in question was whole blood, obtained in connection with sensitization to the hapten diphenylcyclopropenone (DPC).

CDR3 in DNA: TGTGCCAGCCAACAGGCCGGGGGACGCGAGCAGTACTTC. It codes for CASQQAGGREQYF. V gene TRBV6-2 or TRBV6-3 combines with J gene TRBJ2-7, with D possibly being TRBD2 (6 bases). The length of the CDR3 is 13 residues. Germline V gives CDR1 MNHEY, CDR2 SVGEGT. Trimming took 8 bases from V and 6 from J, leaving 17 bases between them.